This entry features one T cell receptor (beta chain) sequence. The antigen this receptor binds is unknown. No much larger clone is present one base from it, and per-base qualities are unavailable. Libraries came from the immunoSEQ multiplex PCR assay. T cell repertoires were profiled by deep sequencing of rearranged TCR beta loci, alongside multiparametric flow cytometry. TCRdb holds this immuneACCESS table with in-frame rearrangements only. Some clones are missing; in checked studies, unresolved V genes explain under half, and the rest has no known cause. Counted in this sample were 60,000 or so clones; about 90% of them appeared once. The ten biggest clones cover about 2% of the sample. This entry comes from a study of lymphopenia after photon versus proton radiotherapy (dated by TCRdb to between 2018 and 2021). About the full investigation: Photon and proton radiation therapy were compared by the study for their immunological effects in patients with gastrointestinal tumors who developed high-grade lymphopenia. A cohort of some 19 patients with gastrointestinal tumors who received either photon or proton therapy and subsequently developed lymphopenia was included. The study aimed to characterize how the two radiation modalities differ in their impact on the immune system. Study-level results and caveats: Once the lymphocyte count had reached its nadir, the repertoires of photon-treated patients showed oligoclonal expansion, particularly of CD8+ Temra cells, and this expansion drove the decline in diversity. Among patients across the cohort who died, overall survival time showed an inverse correlation with a larger post-nadir drop in TCR diversity. The survival association was assessed only in patients who died, and the authors presented better survival with proton therapy as a possibility rather than a demonstrated result. During treatment, patients who received photon therapy lost naive T cells and TCR diversity and gained effector/memory populations, whereas patients who received proton therapy remained relatively stable.

Relative to germline, V is 6 bases shorter and J is 5 bases shorter, with 19 bases between their ends. From the cysteine through the phenylalanine, the CDR3 covers 15 amino acids. Solely the CDR3 DNA is kept, with 45 bases framed from the first base. The germline V gene gives CDR1 as SNHLY and CDR2 as FYNNEI. Here the sequenced sample was peripheral blood, taken from a patient treated with photon-based radiotherapy. The sequence joins TRBV2 to TRBJ1-2; TRBD1 is perhaps the D gene, given 5 matching bases. The receptor comes from a man aged 40-49 years with gastric cancer. In nucleotides, the sequence is TGTGCCAGCAGGGGGGAATACCAGGTCGGGTATGGCTACACCTTC. This yields the protein CASRGEYQVGYGYTF.